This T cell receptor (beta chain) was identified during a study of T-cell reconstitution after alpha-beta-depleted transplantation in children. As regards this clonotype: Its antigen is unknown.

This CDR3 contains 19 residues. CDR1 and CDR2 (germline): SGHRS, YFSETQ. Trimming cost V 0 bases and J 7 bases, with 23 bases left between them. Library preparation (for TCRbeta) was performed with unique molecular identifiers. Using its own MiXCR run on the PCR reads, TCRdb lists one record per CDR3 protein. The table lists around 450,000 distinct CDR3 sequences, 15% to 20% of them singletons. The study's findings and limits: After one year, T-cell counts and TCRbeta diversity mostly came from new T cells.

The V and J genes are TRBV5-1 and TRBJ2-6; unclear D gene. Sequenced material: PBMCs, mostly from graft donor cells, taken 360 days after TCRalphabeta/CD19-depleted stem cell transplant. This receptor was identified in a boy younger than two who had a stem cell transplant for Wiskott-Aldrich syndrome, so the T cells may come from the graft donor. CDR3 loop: CASSLDWPVRASVANVLTF. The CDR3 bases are TGCGCCAGCAGCTTGGATTGGCCAGTCCGAGCCTCCGTAGCCAACGTCCTGACTTTC.